A single sample gave rise to the 12 T cell receptor beta chains below, sequenced in a study of cytomegalovirus exposure and HLA in healthy donors. TCRdb keeps only in-frame clones here, not all; method: immunoSEQ multiplex PCR. The table includes about 150,000 clones, roughly 89% detected once. Input material: PBMCs. These receptors all stem from a woman younger than 30 in good health and CMV-seropositive.

The chain combines TRBV5-4 with TRBJ2-5, with 7 bases fitting TRBD1. Trimming at V came to 0 bases and at J to 1 base, leaving 0 bases not matched to a gene. CDR1 and CDR2 from the germline V gene are SGHNT and YYREEE (reference sequence). The CDR3 is 14 amino acids. The CDR3 DNA sequence: TGTGCCAGCAGCTTGGGGGACAGCCAAGAGACCCAGTACTTC. Its translation is CASSLGDSQETQYF.

The chain combines TRBV27 with TRBJ1-6, with no clear D. CDR1 and CDR2 (germline): MNHEY, SMNVEV (reference sequence). This CDR3 spans 13 amino acids. The germline V and J ends were trimmed by 0 bases and 11 bases, with 8 bases remaining between them. CDR3 protein: CASSLSPETPLHF. CDR3 nucleotide sequence: TGTGCCAGCAGTTTATCCCCGGAGACACCCCTCCACTTT.

V gene TRBV7-9 combines with J gene TRBJ1-1; 7 positions agree with TRBD1. Germline V gene sequence: CDR1 SEHNR, CDR2 FQNEAQ (reference sequence). The CDR3 has 15 residues. V shed 3 bases, J shed 3 bases, and the junction held 7 bases outside the gene matches. CDR3 nucleotide sequence: TGTGCCAGCAGCTTTAAGGGGGCGAGGTACACTGAAGCTTTCTTT. Protein sequence: CASSFKGARYTEAFF.

The chain is built from TRBV7-2 and TRBJ2-7; 7 positions agree with TRBD1. Losses at the gene ends were 2 bases for V and 3 bases for J; bases not matched to a gene: 4. The CDR3 is 14 residues long. Per germline, CDR1 SGHTA and CDR2 FQGNSA. The chain's CDR3 is CASSLSGGDYEQYF. The DNA for the CDR3 is TGTGCCAGCAGCTTATCAGGGGGAGACTACGAGCAGTACTTC.

The J gene is TRBJ1-1, the V gene TRBV6-5; possible D gene TRBD1, 5 bases. This CDR3 region has 15 residues. The V end lost 6 bases, the J end lost 0 bases, and 14 bases lay between the germline ends. Germline lookup yields CDR1 MNHEY and CDR2 SVGAGI. CDR3 DNA sequence: TGTGCCAGCAGAGTTACTCAGGGTATGAACACTGAAGCTTTCTTT. This codes for CASRVTQGMNTEAFF.

The chain uses TRBV5-6 and TRBJ2-1; D remains unclear. CDR3 size: 15 residues. The ends were cut back, 0 bases at V and 1 base at J, with 8 bases in the middle. In germline, CDR1 is SGHDT, CDR2 YYEEEE. DNA for the CDR3: TGTGCCAGCAGCTTGGGGCTTCAATCCTACAATGAGCAGTTCTTC. Translated: CASSLGLQSYNEQFF.

CDR3 sequence: CASRQGNEQFF. The CDR3 region has the DNA TGTGCCAGCAGACAGGGGAATGAGCAGTTCTTC. V and J are TRBV5-8 and TRBJ2-1; 7 nucleotides match TRBD1. Trimming took 5 bases from V and 7 from J; bases not matched to a gene: 0. CDR1 and CDR2 (germline): SGHTS, YDEGEE. The CDR3 sequence is 11 residues long.

The chain has TRBV28 and TRBJ2-3, with D perhaps TRBD2 (7 bases). This CDR3 has 14 amino acids. CDR1 MDHEN and CDR2 SYDVKM come from the germline V gene. Trimming shortened V by 6 bases and J by 3 bases, and 13 bases separated the two germline ends. The CDR3 DNA is TGTGCCAGCAGCTATAGGGGGGGGACAGATACGCAGTATTTT. Amino acid sequence: CASSYRGGTDTQYF.

This chain links TRBV15 with TRBJ1-1; tentatively, D is TRBD1 (5 bases). The germline V and J ends were trimmed by 4 bases and 0 bases, with 12 bases remaining between them. The CDR3 has 15 amino acids. In germline, CDR1 is LNHNV, CDR2 YYDKDF (reference sequence). For the CDR3, the DNA is TGTGCCACCAGCAAATCCCAGGGAATGAACACTGAAGCTTTCTTT. It translates to CATSKSQGMNTEAFF.

The rearrangement joins TRBV7-9 to TRBJ1-2; 11 bases align to TRBD1. Germline V CDR1 and CDR2: SEHNR, FQNEAQ (reference sequence). Trimming removed 5 bases from V and 0 bases from J; junction bases left unmatched: 8. This CDR3 is built from 17 residues. The CDR3 sequence is CASSDGTGGPANYGYTF. CDR3 coding DNA: TGTGCCAGCAGCGACGGGACAGGGGGACCAGCTAACTATGGCTACACCTTC.

This clone was observed a handful of times. The J gene is TRBJ1-6, the V gene TRBV5-1; 8 positions match TRBD1. The J segment lost 8 bases and the V segment lost 0 bases, leaving 4 bases of the junction unmatched. Germline V gives CDR1 SGHRS, CDR2 YFSETQ. The CDR3 runs to 15 residues. CDR3 sequence: CASSLAGQAYSPLHF. The CDR3 DNA follows: TGCGCCAGCAGCTTGGCGGGACAGGCCTATTCACCCCTCCACTTT.

V is TRBV5-4 and J is TRBJ2-7, with TRBD2 identical over 13 bases. This CDR3 is built from 16 residues. With V trimmed by 4 bases and J by 4 bases, 8 bases remained unmatched. The germline CDR1 and CDR2 sequences are SGHNT and YYREEE (reference sequence). The CDR3 DNA reads TGTGCCAGCAGCCCCATACTAGCGGGGGGGTTTTACGAGCAGTACTTC. Translating it yields CASSPILAGGFYEQYF.